This is a list of T cell receptor beta chains from one sample in a study of blood T cell repertoires in COVID-19. Only in-frame clones appear in the TCRdb table, and some are missing; sequencing was by immunoSEQ multiplex PCR. The sample includes 130,000 or so clones, roughly 90% of them seen just once. Material: peripheral blood. The receptors were gathered from an older man with active COVID-19. Each CDR3 is given with its conserved first and last residue. D genes are given only for firm matches. Part of the rows lack a size; the others show once, few, many or a class for expanded clones.

clone size	V gene	J gene	D gene	CDR3 protein	CDR3 DNA
-	TRBV24-1	TRBJ2-7	-	CATSDATGAYEQYF	TGTGCCACCAGTGATGCTACAGGCGCCTACGAGCAGTACTTC
-	TRBV12-3/TRBV12-4	TRBJ2-1	-	CASSLGGVRFF	TGTGCCAGCAGTTTAGGGGGAGTACGGTTCTTC
-	TRBV19	TRBJ2-1	-	CASSIPPYNEQFF	TGTGCCAGTAGTATTCCCCCATACAATGAGCAGTTCTTC
-	TRBV28	TRBJ2-3	TRBD1	CASRGQGTDTQYF	TGTGCCAGCCGTGGACAGGGCACAGATACGCAGTATTTT
-	TRBV7-8	TRBJ2-7	-	CASSQTVHEQYF	TGTGCCAGCAGCCAGACAGTCCACGAGCAGTACTTC
-	TRBV9	TRBJ2-2	TRBD1	CASSVVPGQAGTGELFF	TGTGCCAGCAGCGTAGTACCGGGACAGGCGGGCACCGGGGAGCTGTTTTTT
-	TRBV9	TRBJ2-2	TRBD2	CASSVELAGITGELFF	TGTGCCAGCAGCGTAGAACTAGCGGGGATCACCGGGGAGCTGTTTTTT
-	TRBV7-9	TRBJ1-2	TRBD1	CASSLGQGGYGYTF	TGTGCCAGCAGCTTAGGACAGGGAGGCTATGGCTACACCTTC
-	TRBV7-9	TRBJ1-1	-	CASSLGTVVDTEAFF	TGTGCCAGCAGCTTAGGGACAGTCGTCGACACTGAAGCTTTCTTT
-	TRBV6-1	TRBJ1-2	-	CASSEKGRGGGYTF	TGTGCCAGCAGTGAAAAAGGCCGGGGAGGAGGCTACACCTTC
once	TRBV5-1	TRBJ2-3	-	CASSLGQFTDTQYF	TGCGCCAGCAGCTTGGGACAGTTCACAGATACGCAGTATTTT
-	TRBV6-5	TRBJ2-2	-	CASSYAGRRNTGELFF	TGTGCCAGCAGTTACGCCGGGAGAAGGAACACCGGGGAGCTGTTTTTT
few	TRBV7-6	TRBJ2-2	TRBD2	CASSLEWTSGRNTGELFF	TGTGCCAGCAGCTTAGAATGGACTAGCGGGAGGAACACCGGGGAGCTGTTTTTT
-	TRBV5-4	TRBJ2-7	TRBD1	CASSLRPGTGGRYEQYF	TGTGCCAGCAGCCTCCGCCCAGGGACAGGGGGAAGGTACGAGCAGTACTTC
once	TRBV20-1	TRBJ1-2	-	CSARVRGGYTF	TGCAGTGCTAGAGTCCGCGGGGGCTACACCTTC
-	TRBV5-1	TRBJ2-1	TRBD2	CASSLVSSGSSSYNEQFF	TGCGCCAGCAGCTTGGTCTCCAGCGGGAGCAGCTCCTACAATGAGCAGTTCTTC
-	TRBV2	TRBJ2-5	-	CASTGQLKETQYF	TGTGCCAGCACAGGACAGTTGAAAGAGACCCAGTACTTC
-	TRBV4-1	TRBJ2-5	-	CASSQDSRRGIVETQYF	TGCGCCAGCAGCCAAGACTCCCGACGGGGGATCGTGGAGACCCAGTACTTC